This T cell receptor (beta chain) was profiled in a study of identical twins. TCRdb re-derived calls from the 5' RACE reads in MiXCR, one entry per CDR3 protein. Seen here are 430,000 or so distinct CDR3 sequences, roughly 26% observed once, and the top ten hold about 2.9%. This sample was shared with a second study, whose subject was T cells expressing NK-cell markers.

The clonotype originates from a woman younger than 35 in good health. Specimen: CD4+ T cells sorted from blood.

This CDR3 is CASRGTRNYGYTF. Written as DNA, the CDR3 is TGTGCCAGCAGGGGTACAAGGAACTATGGCTACACCTTC. V is TRBV5-5 and J is TRBJ1-2; D is ambiguous. V was pared by 5 bases and J by 2 bases, with 10 bases between. The CDR3 is made up of 13 amino acids. Germline V lookup: CDR1 SGHKS, CDR2 YYEKEE (reference sequence). Filled out from reference TRBV5-5 and TRBJ1-2, the complete variable domain reads DAGVTQSPTHLIKTRGQQVTLRCSPISGHKSVSWYQQVLGQGPQFIFQYYEKEERGRGNFPDRFSARQFPNYSSELNVNALLLGDSALYLCASRGTRNYGYTFGSGTRLTVV.